This T cell receptor beta chain was obtained from a study of T cell responses to AZD1222 COVID-19 vaccine. This table comes from immunoSEQ multiplex PCR, and its TCRdb copy is limited to in-frame clones, with some not included. The table shows more than 30,000 clones, with roughly 92% occurring only once. Germline V lookup: CDR1 MNHEY, CDR2 SVGAGI. The V and J ends lost 6 bases and 5 bases respectively, with 10 bases between them. The CDR3 consists of 12 residues. The chain recombines TRBV6-5 with TRBJ1-2; D is unresolved. Sequenced here: peripheral blood, sampled on day 0 of AZD1222 vaccination. This sequence originates from an adult in good health. The CDR3 loop reads CASSADKYGYTF. In DNA form, the CDR3 reads TGTGCCAGCAGCGCCGATAAATATGGCTACACCTTC.